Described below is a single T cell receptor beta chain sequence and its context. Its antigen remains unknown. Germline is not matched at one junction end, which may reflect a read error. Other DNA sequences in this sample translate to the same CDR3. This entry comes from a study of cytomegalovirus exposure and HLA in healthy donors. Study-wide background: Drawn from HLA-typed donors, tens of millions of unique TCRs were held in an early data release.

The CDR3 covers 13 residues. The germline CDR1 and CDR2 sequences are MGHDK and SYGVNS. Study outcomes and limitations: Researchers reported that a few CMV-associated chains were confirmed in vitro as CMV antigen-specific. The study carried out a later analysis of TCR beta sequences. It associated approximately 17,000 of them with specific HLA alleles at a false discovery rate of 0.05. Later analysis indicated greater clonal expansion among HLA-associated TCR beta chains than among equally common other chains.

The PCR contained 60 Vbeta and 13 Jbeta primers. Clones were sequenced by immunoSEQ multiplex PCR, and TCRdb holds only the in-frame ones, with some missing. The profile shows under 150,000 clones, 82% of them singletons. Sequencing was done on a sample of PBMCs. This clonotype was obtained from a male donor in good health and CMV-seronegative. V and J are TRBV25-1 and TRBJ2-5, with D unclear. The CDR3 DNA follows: TGTGCTAGCAGTCTTCGCCGAGGAGAGACCCAGTACTTC. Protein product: CASSLRRGETQYF.